This TCR beta chain was sequenced for a study of T cells in Graves' hyperthyroidism and ophthalmopathy. Notes on the study in general: From stable hyperthyroidism, ophthalmopathy was set apart by a 13 V-J model. For ophthalmopathy, model prediction preceded onset by a median approximately 6 months.

The hyperthyroidism patients had all been newly diagnosed, and their disease duration was under 2 months. Their ages ranged from 18 to 65 years. 10 ml of fresh peripheral blood supplied the PBMCs. The CDR3 runs to 17 residues. Trimming removed 3 bases at V and 7 bases at J, with 19 bases between. Germline V gene data show CDR1 as MNHEY and CDR2 as SVGAGI. The investigators amplified TCR beta CDR3 regions from RNA transcripts. A first-round RT-PCR of the TCR CDR3 used the HTBI primer set. TCRdb reprocessed the multiplex PCR reads via MiXCR and lists one record per CDR3 protein. The profile shows roughly 380,000 distinct CDR3 sequences, about a fifth of them singletons. This clonotype was seen a few times. The antigen remains undetermined.

The receptor was isolated from a woman aged 18-35 years with Graves' hyperthyroidism. Material: blood. J is TRBJ1-6 and V is TRBV6-5; the D is unclear. CDR3 in amino acids: CASSYDGSRTLNSPLHF. As DNA, the CDR3 is TGTGCCAGCAGTTATGATGGCTCACGAACCCTAAATTCACCCCTCCACTTT.